The rows below give T cell receptor beta chains drawn from one sample of a study of shared clonotypes between healthy human individuals. Measured with immunoSEQ multiplex PCR; TCRdb has only the in-frame clones, and not every one. This table holds around 600,000 clones, roughly 98% found once. The specimen was naive CD8+ T cells sorted from blood. Source of these receptors: a man between 25 and 39 years old in good health. The conserved cysteine and the conserved F or W are not part of the CDR3 here. The D gene is left open where the match is weak. Clone size is given for some rows only: seen once, a few or many times, or a class if the clone is expanded.

abundance: -; d_gene: -; j_gene: TRBJ2-1; len: 14; v_gene: TRBV4-1; CDR3aa: ASSQMTGINYNEQF
abundance: -; d_gene: -; j_gene: TRBJ1-1; len: 14; v_gene: TRBV5-6; CDR3aa: ASSLEYAAGNTEAF
abundance: -; d_gene: -; j_gene: TRBJ1-5; len: 14; v_gene: TRBV27; CDR3aa: ASSPLRQDSNQPQH
abundance: once; d_gene: TRBD1; j_gene: TRBJ2-2; len: 13; v_gene: TRBV5-4; CDR3aa: ASSPWTGQSGELF
abundance: -; d_gene: -; j_gene: TRBJ1-3; len: 13; v_gene: TRBV11-2; CDR3aa: ASRSTGHMGNTIY
abundance: -; d_gene: -; j_gene: TRBJ2-2; len: 13; v_gene: TRBV5-1; CDR3aa: ASSFVGSNTGELF
abundance: -; d_gene: -; j_gene: TRBJ1-2; len: 11; v_gene: TRBV5-1; CDR3aa: ASTGVPRHGYT
abundance: -; d_gene: TRBD2; j_gene: TRBJ2-1; len: 13; v_gene: TRBV7-8; CDR3aa: ASSLTSGSGNEQF
abundance: -; d_gene: TRBD2; j_gene: TRBJ2-7; len: 13; v_gene: TRBV28; CDR3aa: ASSPTWLAAYEQY
abundance: once; d_gene: TRBD2; j_gene: TRBJ2-3; len: 16; v_gene: TRBV19; CDR3aa: ASIQVGEGHMGTDTQY
abundance: -; d_gene: -; j_gene: TRBJ1-3; len: 12; v_gene: TRBV30; CDR3aa: AWSVIGFGNTIY
abundance: -; d_gene: -; j_gene: TRBJ1-5; len: 12; v_gene: TRBV9; CDR3aa: ASSGTESNQPQH
abundance: -; d_gene: -; j_gene: TRBJ2-3; len: 12; v_gene: TRBV5-1; CDR3aa: ASSLKDPRDTQY
abundance: -; d_gene: -; j_gene: TRBJ2-5; len: 10; v_gene: TRBV5-6; CDR3aa: ASSWGSATQY
abundance: once; d_gene: TRBD1; j_gene: TRBJ2-1; len: 15; v_gene: TRBV5-1; CDR3aa: ASSSPGGDRGRGEQF
abundance: -; d_gene: -; j_gene: TRBJ2-1; len: 17; v_gene: TRBV9; CDR3aa: ASSEGGATAAFRGNEQF
abundance: -; d_gene: -; j_gene: TRBJ1-3; len: 11; v_gene: TRBV29-1; CDR3aa: SARGTSGNTIY
abundance: -; d_gene: -; j_gene: TRBJ2-7; len: 12; v_gene: TRBV21-1; CDR3aa: ASSKARRGHEQY
abundance: -; d_gene: -; j_gene: TRBJ1-2; len: 11; v_gene: TRBV4-1; CDR3aa: ASSQRGGAGYT
abundance: -; d_gene: -; j_gene: TRBJ2-7; len: 11; v_gene: TRBV29-1; CDR3aa: SVLRTDNYEQY
abundance: -; d_gene: TRBD1; j_gene: TRBJ2-1; len: 14; v_gene: TRBV28; CDR3aa: ASALGRTGSYNEQF
abundance: -; d_gene: TRBD2; j_gene: TRBJ2-7; len: 12; v_gene: TRBV6-6; CDR3aa: ASSPLAGDDEQY
abundance: -; d_gene: -; j_gene: TRBJ2-7; len: 11; v_gene: TRBV14; CDR3aa: ASSQFAGYEQY
abundance: -; d_gene: TRBD1; j_gene: TRBJ2-7; len: 14; v_gene: TRBV28; CDR3aa: ASRLALRDRVCEQY
abundance: once; d_gene: TRBD1; j_gene: TRBJ1-1; len: 9; v_gene: TRBV2; CDR3aa: ASKPGQQLI
abundance: once; d_gene: TRBD1; j_gene: TRBJ2-7; len: 13; v_gene: TRBV28; CDR3aa: ASSLGRGLTREQY
abundance: -; d_gene: TRBD1; j_gene: TRBJ2-7; len: 15; v_gene: TRBV7-9; CDR3aa: ASSSTGTGLSGSEQY
abundance: -; d_gene: TRBD1; j_gene: TRBJ1-1; len: 13; v_gene: TRBV7-9; CDR3aa: ASSPNQGAYTEAF
abundance: -; d_gene: TRBD1; j_gene: TRBJ2-2; len: 13; v_gene: TRBV2; CDR3aa: ASQRYRGRIGELF